The 3 T cell receptor beta chains in this list originate from one sample, sequenced in a study of T cells after yellow fever vaccination. One entry per CDR3 protein results from TCRdb running MiXCR on the 5' RACE reads. The sample has hundreds of thousands of distinct CDR3 sequences, 7.5% to 9% seen once. This specimen consisted of PBMCs, obtained on the day of the first yellow fever vaccination. These receptors were taken from a man aged 18 to 35 who received the YFV17D yellow fever vaccine.

This clonotype was detected a few times. The chain couples TRBV4-1 to TRBJ2-5, with a weak D call TRBD2 (6 bases). Germline V lookup: CDR1 MGHRA, CDR2 YSYEKL. There are 16 residues in the CDR3. Trimming removed 4 bases at V and 5 bases at J, with 20 bases between. CDR3 region: CASSPGRDSGWETQYF. Here the CDR3 DNA reads TGCGCCAGCAGCCCAGGCCGGGACTCGGGGTGGGAGACCCAGTACTTC.

This clonotype was observed many times. This chain links TRBV11-3 with TRBJ1-1; D uncertain. The CDR3 is 13 residues long. The germline gives CDR1 SGHNT, CDR2 YENEEA. The germline V and J ends were trimmed by 0 bases and 1 base, with 3 bases remaining between them. The CDR3 protein is CASSLDRNTEAFF. The CDR3 coding sequence is TGTGCCAGCAGCTTAGACAGGAACACTGAAGCTTTCTTT.

The chain combines TRBV6-5 with TRBJ2-2; 8 bases match TRBD1. Germline V CDR1 and CDR2: MNHEY, SVGAGI. This CDR3 comprises 15 residues. Trimming took 2 bases from V and 9 from J; bases not matched to a gene: 8. CDR3 in DNA: TGTGCCAGCAGTTACGCGGTCACAGGGGGTTGGGAGCTGTTTTTT. This gives the protein CASSYAVTGGWELFF.